This T cell receptor beta chain was obtained from a study of T cells after yellow fever vaccination. Study-level points and caveats: Of the clonotypes, a small share occurred in both CD4 and CD8 compartments.

TCRdb itself ran the 5' RACE reads through MiXCR, one entry per CDR3 protein. The data hold 230,000 or so distinct CDR3 sequences, with more than 3.5% observed a single time. The CDR3 runs 17 residues. Germline CDR1 and CDR2: SGHRS and YFSETQ. Trimming shortened V by 0 bases and J by 1 base, and 11 bases separated the two germline ends. This clonotype showed up many times. Its antigen remains unknown. The receptor's source is a man aged 18-30 years who received the YFV17D yellow fever vaccine. The chain joins TRBV5-1 to TRBJ2-6; a possible D gene is TRBD1 (5 bases). The material sequenced was PBMCs, taken 15 days after the yellow fever booster vaccination. CDR3 protein: CASSLAGIKSGANVLTF. The DNA of the CDR3 is TGCGCCAGCAGCTTGGCAGGGATCAAGTCTGGGGCCAACGTCCTGACTTTC.